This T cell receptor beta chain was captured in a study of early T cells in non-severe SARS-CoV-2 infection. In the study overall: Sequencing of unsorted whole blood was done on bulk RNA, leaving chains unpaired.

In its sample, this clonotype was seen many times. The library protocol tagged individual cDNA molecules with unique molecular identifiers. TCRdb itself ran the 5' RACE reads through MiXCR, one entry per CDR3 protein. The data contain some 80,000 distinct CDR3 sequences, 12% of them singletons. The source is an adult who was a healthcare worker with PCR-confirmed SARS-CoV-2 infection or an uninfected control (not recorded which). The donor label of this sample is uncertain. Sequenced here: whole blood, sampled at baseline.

The CDR3 DNA is TGTGCCAGCAGCTTATCGATTGCAGGCACTGAAGCTTTCTTT. Its protein is CASSLSIAGTEAFF. The chain carries TRBV7-8 and TRBJ1-1; D call uncertain. The CDR3 length is 14 residues. In germline, CDR1 is SGHVS, CDR2 FQNEAQ. Trimming cost V 2 bases and J 4 bases, with 11 bases left between them.